This T cell receptor (beta chain) was found in a study of control samples from healthy donors and cancer patients. The CDR3 extends over 18 amino acids. Data came from immunoSEQ multiplex PCR; TCRdb stores just in-frame clones and leaves some out. Among some 78,000 clones listed, approximately 88% were seen once. The sequence came from a woman aged 55 to 70 in good health. Sequencing was carried out using blood. The rearrangement uses TRBV21-1 and TRBJ2-7. TRBV21-1 has pseudogene status. The CDR3: CASSKNSPGDGGDEEQYF. The CDR3 bases are TGTGCCAGCAGCAAAAACAGTCCCGGCGACGGCGGCGACGAGGAGCAGTACTTC.